A selection of T cell receptor beta chains follows, all from one sample in a study of blood T cell repertoires in COVID-19. Here immunoSEQ multiplex PCR was the method, and the copy in TCRdb shows in-frame clones only, minus some. This table has 300,000 to 350,000 clones, around 86% appearing once. Source material: peripheral blood. The receptors were sampled from a woman aged 50 to 60 with COVID-19, enrolled during active disease. The CDR3 runs from the conserved cysteine through the conserved F or W. D genes are given only for firm matches. Not every row has a clone size; where given, it reads once, few, many or a size class.

CDR3 DNA | CDR3 protein | clone size | J gene | V gene | D gene
TGTGCCAGCAGTCAACCGGGACTAGCTGGTGAGCAGTTCTTC | CASSQPGLAGEQFF | . | TRBJ2-1 | TRBV27 | TRBD2
TGTGCCACCGAGTGGGGAGGTCTTCCTAAGGACAGGGTTCATAGTCCTGAAGCTTTCTTT | CATEWGGLPKDRVHSPEAFF | . | TRBJ1-1 | TRBV24-1 | TRBD1
TGTGCCAGCAGCATTGGGCTAGCGGAAGAGACCCAGTACTTC | CASSIGLAEETQYF | . | TRBJ2-5 | TRBV5-4 | TRBD2
TGTGCCAGCGCCTACCCAGATACGCAGTATTTT | CASAYPDTQYF | . | TRBJ2-3 | TRBV12-3/TRBV12-4 | .
TGTGCCAGCTCACCGCTAGGACAGATTAACACTGAAGCTTTCTTT | CASSPLGQINTEAFF | . | TRBJ1-1 | TRBV18 | .
TGTGCCAGCAGTGCCGATAGGGAGTACAATCAGCCCCAGCATTTT | CASSADREYNQPQHF | few | TRBJ1-5 | TRBV6-6 | .
TGTGCCAGCAGTTACTCCCGCCCTGGACAGGACTATGGCTACACCTTC | CASSYSRPGQDYGYTF | . | TRBJ1-2 | TRBV6-5 | TRBD1
TGTGCCAGCAGCTTGGCCGCCCCCCGGGACACAAAGCAGTACTTC | CASSLAAPRDTKQYF | . | TRBJ2-7 | TRBV5-8 | .
TGTGCCAGCAGCTTAGCACTAGCGGGAGTAAAAAGCTCCTACGAGCAGTACTTC | CASSLALAGVKSSYEQYF | . | TRBJ2-7 | TRBV13 | TRBD2
TGTGCCTGGAGTCCCGACAGGGGCGAGCAGTACTTC | CAWSPDRGEQYF | . | TRBJ2-7 | TRBV30 | TRBD1
TGTGCCAGCAGCTTGGGTGCAGGGGGGAATGAAAAACTGTTTTTT | CASSLGAGGNEKLFF | . | TRBJ1-4 | TRBV5-6 | TRBD1
TGCAGCGTTAGGGGGGGCGCAGAGACCCAGTACTTC | CSVRGGAETQYF | . | TRBJ2-5 | TRBV29-1 | .
TGTGCCAGCAGCGTAGCGAGGGAAAATTCACCCCTCCACTTT | CASSVARENSPLHF | few | TRBJ1-6 | TRBV9 | .
TGTGCCAGCAGTCGGGGGGACAGGGTGTTCTTC | CASSRGDRVFF | . | TRBJ2-1 | TRBV6-5 | TRBD1
TGTGCCAGCTGGCCCCCCTCTGGAAACACCATATATTTT | CASWPPSGNTIYF | once | TRBJ1-3 | TRBV6-5 | .
TGTGCCAGCAGTTACGGGACTAGCGGGTACTACGAGCAGTACTTC | CASSYGTSGYYEQYF | . | TRBJ2-7 | TRBV6-2/TRBV6-3 | TRBD2
TGCGCCAGCAGCCAAGATAGCGTCTTTGGTAGCAATCAGCCCCAGCATTTT | CASSQDSVFGSNQPQHF | once | TRBJ1-5 | TRBV4-1 | .
TGTGCCAGCAGCTCTCTGACAGGGGTGCCGCCCCAGCATTTT | CASSSLTGVPPQHF | . | TRBJ1-5 | TRBV7-8 | TRBD1
TGTGCCAGCTCACCCCCCATAACCGGCATTCAGTACTTC | CASSPPITGIQYF | . | TRBJ2-4 | TRBV18 | .
TGTGCCAGCAGCTTGCAGCTTTGGGCGGGAGGGCCCTACGAGCAGTACTTC | CASSLQLWAGGPYEQYF | . | TRBJ2-7 | TRBV5-6 | TRBD2
TGTGCCAGCAGCTTACGGGGTTGGGGGGAAACCCAGTACTTC | CASSLRGWGETQYF | . | TRBJ2-5 | TRBV5-6 | .
TGCAGCGTTGACTACGGGGGAGTAGGTATTGAGCAGTTCTTC | CSVDYGGVGIEQFF | . | TRBJ2-1 | TRBV29-1 | .
TGTGCCAGCAACCCGGCGGGAGGGCTCTACGAGCAGTACTTC | CASNPAGGLYEQYF | once | TRBJ2-7 | TRBV6-5 | TRBD2
TGTGCCACCAGTCGAACCGGGACAGGGAACGAGCAGTACTTC | CATSRTGTGNEQYF | few | TRBJ2-7 | TRBV24-1 | TRBD1
TGTGCCAGCAGTACCTTCAGGGGGCGCATGGAGACCCAGTACTTC | CASSTFRGRMETQYF | . | TRBJ2-5 | TRBV27 | TRBD1
TGTGCCAGCAGCCAAGGACTGATTAAGCCCCTCCACTTT | CASSQGLIKPLHF | few | TRBJ1-6 | TRBV12-3/TRBV12-4 | .
TGTGCCAGCTCACCTCGTCAGGATCCGACTGGAAACACCATATATTTT | CASSPRQDPTGNTIYF | . | TRBJ1-3 | TRBV18 | .
TGTGCCAGCAGCTTTGAGGCGGGAGGGCAATCTGCGCAGTATTTT | CASSFEAGGQSAQYF | . | TRBJ2-3 | TRBV7-2 | TRBD2
TGTGCCAGCAGCTTAGCGGCTAGCGGGGGTCTCGGGACCCAGTACTTC | CASSLAASGGLGTQYF | . | TRBJ2-5 | TRBV7-9 | TRBD2
TGTGCCAGCAGCCCAAAGAGGGGAGCGGGAGAAGGCGAGACCCAGTACTTC | CASSPKRGAGEGETQYF | . | TRBJ2-5 | TRBV4-2 | TRBD2
TGTGCCTGGAGTGTAAAAACCGGGAGTTTGTCCTACAATGAGCAGTTCTTC | CAWSVKTGSLSYNEQFF | . | TRBJ2-1 | TRBV30 | .
TGTGCCAGCGCCCAGGGAAGCGATTGGGACGAGCAGTACTTC | CASAQGSDWDEQYF | . | TRBJ2-7 | TRBV5-5 | .
TGTGCCAGCAGTCCACTAGCCGCCCGGGGTGGGTTCTACGAGCAGTACTTC | CASSPLAARGGFYEQYF | . | TRBJ2-7 | TRBV6-2/TRBV6-3 | .
TGTGCCAGCAGCCAAGCCACTAAGGGGGGGGCGGGGACCCAGTACTTC | CASSQATKGGAGTQYF | . | TRBJ2-5 | TRBV3-1/TRBV3-2 | .
TGTGCCAGCAGCTTTAACAGTTACAGGTCTTCCTCCTACGAGCAGTACTTC | CASSFNSYRSSSYEQYF | . | TRBJ2-7 | TRBV7-2 | .
TGTGCCAGCAAAATCGACAGGAGCTCTGGAAACACCATATATTTT | CASKIDRSSGNTIYF | . | TRBJ1-3 | TRBV27 | .
TGTGCCAGCAGACAGGGGGGCACAGATACGCAGTATTTT | CASRQGGTDTQYF | . | TRBJ2-3 | TRBV6-5 | TRBD1
TGTGCCAGCAGTTACGGAGCGGAGAATGAGCAGTTCTTC | CASSYGAENEQFF | once | TRBJ2-1 | TRBV6-5 | .
TGTGCCAGCAGCCGGGTTAGTATCGGCAATCAGCCCCAGCATTTT | CASSRVSIGNQPQHF | . | TRBJ1-5 | TRBV6-6 | .
TGTGCCAGCAGCCAAGATCGGGGCGGGGCTTACCAAGAGACCCAGTACTTC | CASSQDRGGAYQETQYF | . | TRBJ2-5 | TRBV3-1/TRBV3-2 | .
TGTGCCAGCAGCTTGGGGAGGGGTTACATTCAGTACTTC | CASSLGRGYIQYF | . | TRBJ2-4 | TRBV5-6 | .
TGTGCCAGCAGCCCCGCTGTTGAGCGGTACAATGAGCAGTTCTTC | CASSPAVERYNEQFF | . | TRBJ2-1 | TRBV7-2 | .
TGTGCCAGTAGTGGAGGCCCGACAGGGGTGGGAGGAGACGAGCAGTACTTC | CASSGGPTGVGGDEQYF | . | TRBJ2-7 | TRBV19 | TRBD1
TGCAGCGTTGAGGGGGCAGGGAACGGCTACACCTTC | CSVEGAGNGYTF | . | TRBJ1-2 | TRBV29-1 | .
TGTGCCAGCAGCGGAAGAGGACTAGCGGGAGGGAGCTATGAGCAGTTCTTC | CASSGRGLAGGSYEQFF | once | TRBJ2-1 | TRBV7-2 | TRBD2
TGCAGTGCGTCCCGGGTGATCGAGCAGTACTTC | CSASRVIEQYF | . | TRBJ2-7 | TRBV20-1 | .
TGTGCCAGCAGCTGGGCCGGGACAGGGGTGTACGAGCAGTACTTC | CASSWAGTGVYEQYF | . | TRBJ2-7 | TRBV7-3 | TRBD1
TGCGCCAGCAGCTTAGATAGGGGGTCCGAAGCTTTCTTT | CASSLDRGSEAFF | . | TRBJ1-1 | TRBV5-1 | .
TGCAGCGTAAGACAGGGGGCGGGAGAGACCCAGTACTTC | CSVRQGAGETQYF | . | TRBJ2-5 | TRBV29-1 | TRBD1
TGTGCCTGGACTAGCGACCCCTACAATGAGCAGTTCTTC | CAWTSDPYNEQFF | . | TRBJ2-1 | TRBV30 | .
TGTGCCAGCCTGATCTCACTACCCTACAATGAGCAGTTCTTC | CASLISLPYNEQFF | . | TRBJ2-1 | TRBV7-9 | .
TGTGCCAGTAGTATAGTACGGGGTAGAACAGCAAATCAGCCCCAGCATTTT | CASSIVRGRTANQPQHF | . | TRBJ1-5 | TRBV19 | .
TGTGCCAGCAGCCAAGCTAATAGACAGGGGATCGTCGGACAGCCCCAGCATTTT | CASSQANRQGIVGQPQHF | . | TRBJ1-5 | TRBV3-1/TRBV3-2 | TRBD1
TGTGCCAGCAGCACACGGACTAGCGGGTCACAAGGGGCGCAGTATTTT | CASSTRTSGSQGAQYF | . | TRBJ2-3 | TRBV7-3 | TRBD2